These 24 T cell receptor beta chains came from one sample sequenced in a study of blood T cell repertoires in COVID-19. Only in-frame clones appear in the TCRdb table, and some are missing; sequencing was by immunoSEQ multiplex PCR. The sample holds just over 650,000 clones, about 87% seen once. Sequenced: peripheral blood. The receptors originated from a woman under 30 with acute or convalescent COVID-19.

The chain is built from TRBV11-2 and TRBJ2-1; maybe TRBD1 (5 bases). The CDR3 consists of 15 residues. The V and J ends lost 5 bases and 3 bases respectively, with 14 bases between them. CDR1 is SGHAT and CDR2 is FQNNGV in the germline V gene. The CDR3 is CASSPGQWGYNEQFF. CDR3 DNA sequence: TGTGCCAGCAGCCCTGGACAATGGGGCTACAATGAGCAGTTCTTC.

Of note for this clone: Additional DNA sequences in this sample encode the identical CDR3. The chain joins TRBV18 to TRBJ2-3; possibly TRBD2 for D (7 bases). V lost 3 bases, J lost 1 base, and 11 bases lay in between. The CDR3 loop spans 15 amino acids. The germline V gene encodes CDR1 KGHSH and CDR2 LQKENI. Here the CDR3 reads CASSPGGAGTDTQYF. In nucleotides, the CDR3 is TGTGCCAGCTCACCGGGGGGGGCCGGCACAGATACGCAGTATTTT.

The chain carries TRBV5-1 and TRBJ1-1; D possibly corresponds to TRBD1 (6 bases). The germline CDR1 and CDR2 sequences are SGHRS and YFSETQ. V was cut by 5 bases and J by 1 base, with 12 bases left in between. The CDR3 length is 14 residues. CDR3: CASRRGSGNTEAFF. For the CDR3, the DNA is TGCGCCAGCAGAAGGGGGTCCGGGAACACTGAAGCTTTCTTT.

The rearrangement joins TRBV18 to TRBJ1-4, with 11 bases fitting TRBD1. There are 18 residues in the CDR3. Germline CDR1 KGHSH, CDR2 LQKENI. The J segment lost 5 bases and the V segment lost 5 bases, leaving 13 bases of the junction unmatched. The CDR3 here is CASSSRDRGAIGNEKLFF. CDR3 coding DNA: TGTGCCAGCTCATCCCGGGACAGGGGGGCGATTGGGAATGAAAAACTGTTTTTT.

This chain uses TRBV2 with TRBJ1-2; 12 nucleotides line up with TRBD1. Germline CDR1 SNHLY, CDR2 FYNNEI. V shed 3 bases and J 2 bases; nucleotides not matched to a gene: 7. CDR3 length: 17 amino acids. This CDR3 reads CASSDSGDRGRNYGYTF. DNA of the CDR3: TGTGCCAGCAGTGATTCCGGGGACAGGGGGCGGAACTATGGCTACACCTTC.

This clone was counted between two and nine times. The rearrangement links TRBV19 to TRBJ1-2, with 8 bases identical to TRBD1. The junction had 5 bases not matched to a gene; V was cut back by 0 bases and J by 5 bases. Per germline, CDR1 LNHDA and CDR2 SQIVND (reference sequence). There are 15 residues in the CDR3. The CDR3 nucleotides read TGTGCCAGTAGTATAGATGGGAACAGGGGGTATGGCTACACCTTC. Translated: CASSIDGNRGYGYTF.

This chain links TRBV6-6 with TRBJ1-1; 7 bases line up with TRBD1. This CDR3 has 14 residues. Germline CDR1 MNHNY, CDR2 SVGAGI (reference sequence). V was clipped by 5 bases and J by 8 bases; unmatched bases: 11. The CDR3 sequence is CASSPRTGAKEAFF. In DNA form, the CDR3 reads TGTGCCAGCAGTCCCAGAACAGGGGCAAAGGAAGCTTTCTTT.

The V gene is TRBV28, the J gene TRBJ1-5, with D possibly matching TRBD1 (5 bases). CDR3 length: 15 residues. Per the germline V gene, CDR1 is MDHEN and CDR2 is SYDVKM. V was trimmed by 3 bases and J by 6 bases, leaving 15 bases between them. DNA of the CDR3: TGTGCCAGCAGTTTCTCCGATTGGGGCGTTCAGCCCCAGCATTTT. The encoded protein is CASSFSDWGVQPQHF.

The genes are TRBV9 and TRBJ2-1; 8 bases agree with TRBD2. Germline CDR1 SGDLS, CDR2 YYNGEE. CDR3 size: 18 residues. The trim removed 0 bases at V and 4 bases at J, leaving 12 bases unmatched. The CDR3 DNA follows: TGTGCCAGCAGCGTAGCGCCTTGGGCGGGGGGTAGTTACAATGAGCAGTTCTTC. Protein product: CASSVAPWAGGSYNEQFF.

The gene calls are TRBV6-5 and TRBJ2-3, with TRBD1 identical over 7 bases. Trimming at V came to 5 bases and at J to 5 bases, leaving 4 bases not matched to a gene. Per germline, CDR1 MNHEY and CDR2 SVGAGI. The CDR3 totals 13 residues. CDR3 protein: CASSHDRVDTQYF. CDR3 nucleotides: TGTGCCAGCAGTCACGACAGGGTAGATACGCAGTATTTT.

This rearrangement joins TRBV7-6 to TRBJ2-3; 9 bases match TRBD2. This CDR3 is 21 amino acids long. Trimming took 1 base from V and 6 from J; bases not matched to a gene: 23. Germline V gene lookup returns CDR1 SGHVS and CDR2 FNYEAQ. Here the CDR3 reads CASSLVLGAPGRGGEYDTQYF. The CDR3 DNA reads as TGTGCCAGCAGCTTAGTGCTGGGCGCCCCTGGGCGGGGGGGTGAGTATGATACGCAGTATTTT.

This clone is a singleton in its sample. V usage is TRBV7-8 and J usage is TRBJ2-3; D might be TRBD1 (6 bases). The CDR3 runs to 16 residues. CDR1 SGHVS and CDR2 FQNEAQ come from the germline V gene. The V end was cut by 0 bases, the J end by 1 base, with 11 bases between. The CDR3 region is CASSLANRVGTDTQYF. The CDR3 DNA sequence: TGTGCCAGCAGCTTAGCCAACAGGGTTGGCACAGATACGCAGTATTTT.

The rearrangement joins TRBV27 to TRBJ2-1, with 10 bases fitting TRBD1. The ends lost 5 bases at V and 15 bases at J; junction bases unmatched: 7. The CDR3 length is 12 residues. CDR1 is MNHEY and CDR2 is SMNVEV in the germline V gene (reference sequence). The CDR3 coding sequence is TGTGCCAGCAGTGGCCGGGACAGGGGACTGTTCTTC. Translating gives CASSGRDRGLFF.

This chain links TRBV30 with TRBJ1-2, with TRBD1 identical over 7 bases. The CDR3 totals 11 residues. The germline gives CDR1 GTSNPN, CDR2 SVGIG (reference sequence). V lost 6 bases to trimming and J lost 7 bases; unmatched junction nucleotides: 5. The chain's CDR3 is CACTGVPGYTF. The CDR3 nucleotides are TGTGCCTGTACAGGGGTTCCTGGCTACACCTTC.

About this clone: Other DNA sequences within the sample encode an identical CDR3. The genes are TRBV9 and TRBJ1-1, with D unresolved. The V and J ends lost 0 bases and 0 bases respectively, with 3 bases between them. Germline V gene sequence: CDR1 SGDLS, CDR2 YYNGEE. This CDR3 has 13 amino acids. The CDR3 DNA is TGTGCCAGCAGCGTAGGTATGAACACTGAAGCTTTCTTT. Residues: CASSVGMNTEAFF.

V is TRBV10-3 and J is TRBJ1-2; D remains ambiguous. In germline, CDR1 is ENHRY, CDR2 SYGVKD. The CDR3 loop spans 14 amino acids. Trimming shortened V by 3 bases and J by 4 bases, and 12 bases separated the two germline ends. This CDR3 is CAISEVEGPYGYTF. The CDR3 coding sequence is TGTGCCATCAGTGAAGTCGAGGGCCCCTATGGCTACACCTTC.

The rearrangement uses TRBV19 and TRBJ1-5, with TRBD1 matching 9 bases. CDR1 is LNHDA, CDR2 SQIVND, per germline (reference sequence). This CDR3 comprises 16 residues. Germline trimming cut 2 bases from V and 7 bases from J; bases unmatched to any gene: 9. The CDR3 bases are TGTGCCAGTAGTATAAAGGACAGGGGTGTAGGACAGCCCCAGCATTTT. Protein sequence: CASSIKDRGVGQPQHF.

The V and J genes are TRBV9 and TRBJ2-1, with 13 bases matching TRBD2. There are 19 residues in the CDR3. The V and J ends lost 0 bases and 4 bases, in that order; junction bases with no gene match: 10. The germline V gene encodes CDR1 SGDLS and CDR2 YYNGEE. This chain's CDR3 is CASSVAAPTSGGPYNEQFF. The CDR3 DNA reads as TGTGCCAGCAGCGTAGCGGCACCGACTAGCGGGGGGCCGTACAATGAGCAGTTCTTC.

The rearrangement uses TRBV24-1 and TRBJ1-5, with TRBD1 identical over 7 bases. Unmatched junction bases numbered 10, after V lost 5 bases and J lost 7 bases. This CDR3 contains 15 residues. Germline V gene lookup returns CDR1 KGHDR and CDR2 SFDVKD. The CDR3 coding sequence is TGTGCCACCAGTGCCTCCGACAGGGTGGGACAGCCCCAGCATTTT. Residues: CATSASDRVGQPQHF.

This clone has only a few counts. The CDR3 loop is CASSQDGGWGITGELFF. DNA for the CDR3: TGTGCCAGCAGCCAAGATGGGGGCTGGGGTATCACCGGGGAGCTGTTTTTT. This chain joins TRBV3-1 (or the pseudogene TRBV3-2) and TRBJ2-2; TRBD1 is a possible D gene (6 bases). The germline V gene encodes CDR1 LGHDT and CDR2 YNNKEL (reference sequence). V was pared by 0 bases and J by 4 bases, with 15 bases between. The CDR3 covers 17 residues.

The rearrangement links TRBV3-1 (or the pseudogene TRBV3-2) to TRBJ2-5, with D possibly being TRBD2 (6 bases). CDR3 length equals 16 residues. CDR1 is LGHDT, CDR2 YNNKEL, per germline (reference sequence). V was cut by 2 bases and J by 3 bases, with 16 bases left in between. The CDR3, as DNA: TGTGCCAGCAGCCAACAGCCTAGCGTTTTTAAAGAGACCCAGTACTTC. It specifies CASSQQPSVFKETQYF.

The chain uses TRBV9 and TRBJ1-1; possible D gene TRBD1, 5 bases. The V gene lost 6 bases and the J gene lost 1 base, with 16 bases spanning the gap. This CDR3 has 15 residues. The V gene's germline CDR1 is SGDLS and CDR2 YYNGEE. CDR3 loop: CASTPAGGENTEAFF. The CDR3 nucleotides read TGTGCCAGCACCCCAGCCGGGGGTGAGAACACTGAAGCTTTCTTT.

With regard to this clone: The sample contains more than one DNA sequence encoding this CDR3. The CDR3 DNA follows: TGTGCCAGCAGTGAACAGGCTAATCAGCCCCAGCATTTT. It encodes CASSEQANQPQHF. The chain is built from TRBV6-4 and TRBJ1-5; TRBD1 might be the D (5 bases). Trimming left V 3 bases short and J 4 bases short, with 7 bases between. Germline assignment: CDR1 MRHNA and CDR2 SNTAGT. CDR3 size: 13 residues.

The V gene is TRBV5-6, the J gene TRBJ1-1; D gene unclear. There are 11 residues in the CDR3. CDR1 and CDR2 (germline): SGHDT, YYEEEE. V lost 0 bases to trimming and J lost 11 bases, with 8 bases between them. The CDR3 sequence: CASSLGELAFF. Written as DNA, the CDR3 is TGTGCCAGCAGCTTGGGGGAGTTGGCTTTCTTT.